Described below is a single TCR beta chain sequence and its context. TCRdb re-called the 5' RACE reads through MiXCR, storing one row per CDR3 protein. The table lists about 260,000 distinct CDR3 sequences, approximately 24% of them singletons. CDR1 and CDR2 from the germline V gene are ENHRY and SYGVKD. Trimming cost V 3 bases and J 6 bases, with 15 bases left between them. The CDR3 totals 14 residues. This entry is derived from a study of CD8 T cells in ankylosing spondylitis. The sample taken for sequencing was blood, either unsorted or a sorted T cell fraction (not recorded which). The sequence derives from a male donor with ankylosing spondylitis or in good health (not recorded which). The chain joins TRBV10-3 to TRBJ2-7; D ambiguous. The DNA of the CDR3 is TGTGCCATCAGTGATACCCCCCTCACCCGCGAGCAGTACTTC. Protein sequence: CAISDTPLTREQYF.